This TCR beta chain was sequenced for a study of blood T cell repertoires in COVID-19. In the study overall: The analysed material was cDNA or gDNA that came from T cells, B-cell-depleted T cells, or PBMCs.

Notes on this clone: At one of its ends the junction is not consistent with the germline gene, which may arise from a read error.

Enrolment of Seattle patients took place during active infection, and they were followed longitudinally. CDR3 length: 10 amino acids. Per the germline V gene, CDR1 is LNHDA and CDR2 is SQIVND (reference sequence). Measured with immunoSEQ multiplex PCR; TCRdb has only the in-frame clones, and not every one. This sample has roughly 410,000 clones, with about nine tenths found just once. The chain is built from TRBV19 and TRBJ1-1; weak D call: TRBD1 (6 bases). This receptor was identified in a middle-aged woman with COVID-19, enrolled during active disease. Sequenced sample: peripheral blood. CDR3 DNA sequence: TGTGCCAGTATGTCCGGGACACCCTACTTT. Translation: CASMSGTPYF. The whole variable domain, filled in from reference TRBV19 and TRBJ1-1, reads DGGITQSPKYLFRKEGQNVTLSCEQNLNHDAMYWYRQDPGQGLRLIYYSQIVNDFQKGDIAEGYSVSREKKESFPLTVTSAQKNPTAFYLCASMSGTPYFGQGTRLTVV.